This T cell receptor beta chain appears in the sequencing data of a study of shared clonotypes between healthy human individuals. About the research overall: Three plates each covered CD4 naive and memory; CD8 naive two, CD8 memory one.

With regard to this clone: Its antigen is unknown.

Between the trimmed V and J ends, which lost 2 bases and 4 bases, there was a span of 11 bases. The germline CDR1 and CDR2 sequences are GTSNPN and SVGIG (reference sequence). The CDR3 length is 14 residues. Original data processing: ImmunoSEQ output held junction-only sequences without quality scores, so filtering differed. The data were produced by immunoSEQ multiplex PCR, yet TCRdb's version contains in-frame clones alone and is incomplete. The V and J calls and the clone size are those of that table, but D and trimming were determined from the DNA. The data show hundreds of thousands of clones, approximately 73% seen once. Study-wide results and caveats: Generation of non-shared clonotypes was less probable than generation of clonotypes shared by all four donors. The naive CD4 repertoires of a handful of donors were compared, and roughly 5.1% of clonotypes were shared.

The sequence derives from a woman younger than 45 in good health. V and J are TRBV30 and TRBJ2-2; the D gene is possibly TRBD2 (5 bases). Material: memory CD4+ T cells sorted from blood. Specified subset: CD45RA-negative fraction. In DNA, the CDR3 is TGTGCCTGGAGTAGCGGCGGGCGCACCGGGGAGCTGTTTTTT. Translation gives CAWSSGGRTGELFF.